One and the same sample provided the 14 T cell receptor beta chains below, sequenced in a study of T cell repertoires in cytomegalovirus infection. One entry per CDR3 protein results from TCRdb running MiXCR on the reads. This table has roughly 920,000 distinct CDR3 sequences, more than 25% appearing once. These receptors are not linked to any known antigen. Sequenced here: cultured CD8+ T cells from PBMCs, sampled from culture after CMV antigen stimulation. The receptors were sampled from a human donor in good health (CMV status not recorded). Some clones in this sample may be carry-over from other donors' samples.

The chain carries TRBV4-1 and TRBJ2-3; D is unresolved. Germline V CDR1 and CDR2: MGHRA, YSYEKL. V lost 2 bases and J 1 base, leaving 10 bases between the germline ends. CDR3 size: 15 residues. CDR3 bases: TGCGCCAGCAGCCAAAAAGCTGAGGGCACAGATACGCAGTATTTT. Translating it yields CASSQKAEGTDTQYF.

The chain has TRBV6-1 and TRBJ1-5; D unresolved. Trimming stripped 2 bases from V and 2 bases from J, with 10 bases between. Germline V lookup: CDR1 MNHNS, CDR2 SASEGT. The CDR3 has 15 residues. The CDR3 DNA sequence: TGTGCCAGCAGTGAAATTGTTGGTGGCAATCAGCCCCAGCATTTT. It is translated as CASSEIVGGNQPQHF.

Only a few counts were recorded for this clonotype. The chain links TRBV2 to TRBJ2-5, with a weak D call TRBD2 (6 bases). The germline CDR1 and CDR2 sequences are SNHLY and FYNNEI. V lost 1 base and J lost 4, with 16 bases in between. The CDR3 spans 16 residues. The CDR3 DNA follows: TGTGCCAGCAGTGAAGTTTCAGGGAGGTCGGCAGAGACCCAGTACTTC. Translation: CASSEVSGRSAETQYF.

This clonotype occurred a few times. The chain has TRBV19 and TRBJ2-1, with D maybe TRBD2 (7 bases). Trimming stripped 3 bases from V and 10 bases from J, with 16 bases between. Looked up from germline, CDR1 is LNHDA and CDR2 is SQIVND (reference sequence). The CDR3 runs to 14 residues. The DNA for the CDR3 is TGTGCCAGTAGTATTTGGGGGGGGGCATTGGAGCAGTTCTTC. As protein: CASSIWGGALEQFF.

This clonotype occurred many times. This chain joins TRBV7-8 and TRBJ2-2; 9 bases fit TRBD2. V dropped 2 bases and J dropped 7; count of bases not matched to a gene: 11. Germline CDR1 is SGHVS and CDR2 is FQNEAQ. CDR3 size: 17 residues. The CDR3 region is CASSLRVAGGKDGELFF. The CDR3 DNA reads as TGTGCCAGCAGCTTAAGAGTTGCGGGGGGGAAGGACGGGGAGCTGTTTTTT.

At least ten counts were recorded for this clonotype. The chain employs TRBV7-8 and TRBJ2-7; 9 positions match TRBD1. CDR1 SGHVS and CDR2 FQNEAQ come from the germline V gene. V shed 5 bases and J 5 bases; nucleotides not matched to a gene: 10. There are 15 residues in the CDR3. CDR3 amino acids: CASSLGTGFRDEQYV. CDR3 in DNA: TGTGCCAGCAGCCTGGGGACAGGGTTCCGAGACGAGCAGTACGTC.

The chain is built from TRBV7-6 and TRBJ2-7; D not resolved. Germline V gives CDR1 SGHVS, CDR2 FNYEAQ. This CDR3 comprises 13 residues. The ends were cut back, 5 bases at V and 4 bases at J, with 12 bases in the middle. The CDR3 reads CASSQILGYEQYF. CDR3 bases: TGTGCCAGCAGCCAAATTCTTGGTTACGAGCAGTACTTC.

Worth noting for this clonotype: This may arise from a read error, as a much more abundant clone is one base away. The chain has TRBV7-4 and TRBJ2-1, with D perhaps TRBD2 (6 bases). Germline V gene lookup returns CDR1 SGHVT and CDR2 SQSDAQ. Between the trimmed V and J ends, which lost 6 bases and 0 bases, there was a span of 18 bases. The CDR3 is made up of 17 amino acids. The chain's CDR3 is CASRPPGLVSSYNEQFF. In nucleotides, the CDR3 is TGTGCCAGCAGGCCTCCGGGACTCGTCAGCTCCTACAATGAGCAGTTCTTC.

The chain combines TRBV12-3 or TRBV12-4 with TRBJ2-7; no definite D call. Trimming took 7 bases from V and 9 from J, leaving 16 bases between them. This CDR3 has 12 residues. CDR3 nucleotide sequence: TGTGCCAGCACCCCCTGGGGAATAGGGCAGTACGTC. It encodes CASTPWGIGQYV.

This clonotype was picked up many times. The CDR3 protein is CASSESIWGSNQPQHF. For the CDR3, the DNA is TGTGCCAGCAGTGAAAGTATCTGGGGGAGCAATCAGCCCCAGCATTTT. The chain combines TRBV6-1 with TRBJ1-5; D is perhaps TRBD1 (5 bases). The CDR3 has 16 amino acids. V dropped 2 bases and J dropped 1 base, with 12 bases sitting between them. CDR1 is MNHNS, CDR2 SASEGT, per germline.

The J gene is TRBJ1-2, the V gene TRBV6-1; D ambiguous. V shed 8 bases and J shed 5 bases, with 12 bases lying between them. CDR3 length equals 12 residues. Germline CDR1 reads MNHNS; CDR2 reads SASEGT. DNA of the CDR3: TGTGCCAGCGGGCAGAATTCATATGGCTACACCTTC. It specifies CASGQNSYGYTF.

This clonotype was counted a few times. V gene TRBV24-1 combines with J gene TRBJ2-5, with TRBD1 matching 10 bases. V dropped 3 bases and J dropped 7; count of bases not matched to a gene: 7. This CDR3 comprises 15 residues. Germline loops: CDR1 KGHDR, CDR2 SFDVKD. This chain's CDR3 is CATSDGDRGPGTQYF. As DNA, the CDR3 is TGTGCCACCAGTGATGGTGACAGGGGGCCAGGGACCCAGTACTTC.

The chain is built from TRBV7-9 and TRBJ2-2, with TRBD1 matching 10 bases. The CDR3 loop spans 16 amino acids. Trimming took 3 bases from V and 2 from J; bases not matched to a gene: 3. Germline assignment: CDR1 SEHNR and CDR2 FQNEAQ (reference sequence). CDR3 loop: CASSLRDRGNTGELFF. CDR3 bases: TGTGCCAGCAGCTTGCGGGACAGGGGAAACACCGGGGAGCTGTTTTTT.

The chain recombines TRBV7-8 with TRBJ2-5; 9 bases are a match to TRBD2. CDR1 is SGHVS, CDR2 FQNEAQ, per germline. The V gene end was trimmed by 1 base and the J gene end by 7 bases; junction bases not matched to a gene: 16. This CDR3 spans 18 amino acids. CDR3 in amino acids: CASSLVLSSGDQRGTQYF. DNA for the CDR3: TGTGCCAGCAGCTTAGTTCTGTCTAGCGGGGACCAAAGGGGGACCCAGTACTTC.